The 21 T cell receptor beta chains below were found in one sample sequenced in a study of blood T cell repertoires in COVID-19. The protocol was immunoSEQ multiplex PCR, while the TCRdb copy is restricted to in-frame clones and leaves out a portion. The sample shows 310,000 or so clones, approximately 87% of them seen only once. The specimen sequenced was peripheral blood. The source of these receptors is a woman in her forties or fifties with active or convalescent COVID-19.

In DNA, the CDR3 is TGTGCCAGTAGTAGTATGGCAGATGGTGGCTACACCTTC. This translates into CASSSMADGGYTF. This rearrangement joins TRBV19 to TRBJ1-2; D is ambiguous. Deletions cut 4 bases from V and 7 bases from J, with 13 bases between. The germline V gene encodes CDR1 LNHDA and CDR2 SQIVND (reference sequence). The CDR3 covers 13 residues. Full variable domain (outside the CDR3, taken from reference TRBV19 and TRBJ1-2): DGGITQSPKYLFRKEGQNVTLSCEQNLNHDAMYWYRQDPGQGLRLIYYSQIVNDFQKGDIAEGYSVSREKKESFPLTVTSAQKNPTAFYLCASSSMADGGYTFGSGTRLTVV.

V gene TRBV2 combines with J gene TRBJ2-7; TRBD1 matches 8 bases. V shed 5 bases and J 3 bases; nucleotides not matched to a gene: 3. The CDR3 extends over 13 amino acids. The germline CDR1 and CDR2 sequences are SNHLY and FYNNEI. The CDR3 reads CASSRDRNYEQYF. In DNA form, the CDR3 reads TGTGCCAGCAGTAGGGACAGGAACTACGAGCAGTACTTC. Looking up the rest from reference TRBV2 and TRBJ2-7 gives the full variable domain: EPEVTQTPSHQVTQMGQEVILRCVPISNHLYFYWYRQILGQKVEFLVSFYNNEISEKSEIFDDQFSVERPDGSNFTLKIRSTKLEDSAMYFCASSRDRNYEQYFGPGTRLTVT.

This clone has just a few counts. V and J are TRBV27 and TRBJ2-7, with D hard to call. V was clipped by 3 bases and J by 0 bases, with 9 bases between them. The CDR3 has 14 amino acids. Per the germline V gene, CDR1 is MNHEY and CDR2 is SMNVEV (reference sequence). As DNA, the CDR3 is TGTGCCAGCAGTTTTACTCTTAGCTCCTACGAGCAGTACTTC. It specifies CASSFTLSSYEQYF.

The chain has TRBV5-1 and TRBJ1-4; 8 bases map to TRBD1. Per the germline V gene, CDR1 is SGHRS and CDR2 is YFSETQ. The junction had 9 bases not matched to a gene; V was cut back by 3 bases and J by 2 bases. CDR3 length equals 17 residues. The CDR3 is CASSWGPTGGTNEKLFF. The CDR3 nucleotides are TGCGCCAGCAGCTGGGGTCCCACAGGGGGGACTAATGAAAAACTGTTTTTT.

The chain couples TRBV6-5 to TRBJ1-2; D is unclear. The CDR3 consists of 15 residues. V was shortened by 2 bases and J by 0 bases, with 10 bases between the two germline ends. CDR1 and CDR2 (germline): MNHEY, SVGAGI. For the CDR3, the DNA is TGTGCCAGCAGTTACGTGGCAGACTCTAACTATGGCTACACCTTC. As protein: CASSYVADSNYGYTF.

The rearrangement uses TRBV4-3 and TRBJ1-4, with TRBD1 matching 7 bases. Germline V gene sequence: CDR1 LGHNA, CDR2 YSLEER. The CDR3 totals 15 residues. The V segment lost 5 bases and the J segment 2 bases; nucleotides outside the gene matches: 5. In nucleotides, the CDR3 is TGCGCCAGCAGCTTAACAGGGGAGACTAATGAAAAACTGTTTTTT. Residues: CASSLTGETNEKLFF.

This sequence joins TRBV9 and TRBJ2-3; TRBD2 matches at 11 bases. With 3 bases clipped from V and 6 bases from J, the junction kept 6 bases outside the gene matches. Germline V gives CDR1 SGDLS, CDR2 YYNGEE. This CDR3 contains 15 residues. This CDR3 reads CASSDGTSGTDTQYF. In nucleotides, the CDR3 is TGTGCCAGCAGCGACGGGACTAGCGGAACGGATACGCAGTATTTT.

The chain is built from TRBV7-9 and TRBJ1-4; D call uncertain. The CDR3 extends over 13 amino acids. CDR1 is SEHNR and CDR2 is FQNEAQ in the germline V gene (reference sequence). Trimming stripped 2 bases from V and 5 bases from J, with 6 bases between. In DNA form, the CDR3 reads TGTGCCAGCAGCTTAACAGAGAATGAAAAACTGTTTTTT. It translates to CASSLTENEKLFF. The full variable domain, its missing parts supplied by reference TRBV7-9 and TRBJ1-4, is DTGVSQNPRHKITKRGQNVTFRCDPISEHNRLYWYRQTLGQGPEFLTYFQNEAQLEKSRLLSDRFSAERPKGSFSTLEIQRTEQGDSAMYLCASSLTENEKLFFGSGTQLSVL.

The V and J genes are TRBV7-3 and TRBJ2-1; 11 bases align to TRBD2. The CDR3 is 16 amino acids. V dropped 5 bases and J dropped 3; count of bases not matched to a gene: 6. Per germline, CDR1 SGHTA and CDR2 FQGTGA. The CDR3 DNA sequence: TGTGCCAGCAGCACCCTAGCGGGAGGAATCTACAATGAGCAGTTCTTC. Protein product: CASSTLAGGIYNEQFF.

The genes are TRBV25-1 and TRBJ2-3; maybe TRBD1 (5 bases). V was cut by 3 bases and J by 3 bases, with 13 bases left in between. The CDR3 is 15 amino acids. The V gene's germline CDR1 is MGHDK and CDR2 SYGVNS. Here the CDR3 reads CASSEAGRNTDTQYF. The CDR3 coding sequence is TGTGCCAGCAGTGAGGCAGGGCGGAATACAGATACGCAGTATTTT.

This clone has just one count. The V call is TRBV5-1, the J call TRBJ2-5, with 14 positions matching TRBD2. Per germline, CDR1 SGHRS and CDR2 YFSETQ. The CDR3 is 16 amino acids. Trimming at V came to 0 bases and at J to 6 bases, leaving 4 bases not matched to a gene. Written as DNA, the CDR3 is TGCGCCAGCAGCTTGGACGGGACTAGCGGGAGAAAGACCCAGTACTTC. Residues: CASSLDGTSGRKTQYF.

The chain has TRBV10-3 and TRBJ2-1; 8 nucleotides match TRBD2. J lost 3 bases, V lost 2 bases, and 9 bases had no gene match. CDR1 and CDR2 from the germline V gene are ENHRY and SYGVKD. This CDR3 contains 17 residues. DNA of the CDR3: TGTGCCATCAGTGAGACGGAGAGCGGGAGTCTCTACAATGAGCAGTTCTTC. Translated: CAISETESGSLYNEQFF.

The chain links TRBV27 to TRBJ1-5; D call uncertain. Germline V CDR1 and CDR2: MNHEY, SMNVEV (reference sequence). The CDR3 contains 13 residues. The ends were cut back, 2 bases at V and 5 bases at J, with 7 bases in the middle. The CDR3: CASSLEFHQPQHF. For the CDR3, the DNA is TGTGCCAGCAGTTTAGAGTTCCATCAGCCCCAGCATTTT.

The chain is built from TRBV29-1 and TRBJ2-7; 9 bases match TRBD1. The CDR3 is made up of 13 amino acids. Germline loops: CDR1 SQVTM, CDR2 ANQGSEA. V was clipped by 4 bases and J by 4 bases; unmatched bases: 5. DNA for the CDR3: TGCAGCGTTGGCGGGACAGGGAGATACGAGCAGTACTTC. Translated: CSVGGTGRYEQYF.

CDR3 bases: TGTGCCATCAGCCGAACCGGGACAGGGAACACCGGGGAGCTGTTTTTT. Residues: CAISRTGTGNTGELFF. This sequence joins TRBV10-3 and TRBJ2-2; 8 bases align to TRBD1. Losses at the gene ends were 6 bases for V and 1 base for J; bases not matched to a gene: 7. Germline CDR1 and CDR2: ENHRY and SYGVKD. CDR3 length: 16 residues.

The genes are TRBV6-2 or TRBV6-3 and TRBJ1-1, with 7 positions matching TRBD1. The J segment lost 0 bases and the V segment lost 2 bases, leaving 9 bases of the junction unmatched. Germline V CDR1 and CDR2: MNHEY, SVGEGT. CDR3 length: 17 residues. CDR3 DNA: TGTGCCAGCAGTTACGGTTCCACAGGGGCGCTGAACACTGAAGCTTTCTTT. Its protein product is CASSYGSTGALNTEAFF.

V and J are TRBV30 and TRBJ2-1; unclear D gene. V was shortened by 3 bases and J by 4 bases, with 13 bases between the two germline ends. Germline V gene sequence: CDR1 GTSNPN, CDR2 SVGIG (reference sequence). CDR3 length equals 14 residues. CDR3 coding DNA: TGTGCCTGGAGAGCACCCCCGGGTTACAATGAGCAGTTCTTC. Protein sequence: CAWRAPPGYNEQFF.

The chain links TRBV7-2 to TRBJ1-2; D gene ambiguous. Germline CDR1 and CDR2: SGHTA and FQGNSA. V was pared by 1 base and J by 7 bases, with 16 bases between. The CDR3 contains 15 residues. The CDR3 coding sequence is TGTGCCAGCAGCTTAGACCCGCGCGCATCGCGTGGCTACACCTTC. Translated, it gives CASSLDPRASRGYTF.

This clone was seen only once. The chain carries TRBV6-5 and TRBJ2-2, with 7 bases fitting TRBD2. The CDR3 is made up of 16 amino acids. V lost 2 bases to trimming and J lost 2 bases; unmatched junction nucleotides: 5. Germline V lookup: CDR1 MNHEY, CDR2 SVGAGI. The CDR3 reads CASSYGLAVNTGELFF. CDR3 DNA sequence: TGTGCCAGCAGTTACGGGCTAGCGGTAAACACCGGGGAGCTGTTTTTT.

This chain uses TRBV7-2 with TRBJ2-3; TRBD2 is a possible D gene (7 bases). CDR1 SGHTA and CDR2 FQGNSA come from the germline V gene. The V and J ends lost 3 bases and 4 bases respectively, with 17 bases between them. The CDR3 covers 16 residues. The CDR3 DNA follows: TGTGCCAGCAGCTTTACGGGGGGCCTTTCGGCAGATACGCAGTATTTT. Protein product: CASSFTGGLSADTQYF.

This clone was recorded only once. V usage is TRBV3-1 (or the pseudogene TRBV3-2) and J usage is TRBJ2-1; 7 nucleotides agree with TRBD1. CDR3 size: 15 residues. The J segment lost 5 bases and the V segment lost 1 base, leaving 5 bases of the junction unmatched. Germline V lookup: CDR1 LGHDT, CDR2 YNNKEL (reference sequence). The CDR3 is CASSQGQGVNNEQFF. In DNA, the CDR3 is TGTGCCAGCAGCCAAGGACAGGGAGTTAACAATGAGCAGTTCTTC.